The sequence of this T cell receptor (beta chain) was determined in a study of blood T cell repertoires in COVID-19. In the study overall: Researchers got acute and convalescent COVID-19 samples from the United States, Italy and Spain. T cells, B-cell-depleted T cells, or PBMCs supplied cDNA or gDNA.

This clone was counted once. This CDR3 has 15 amino acids. Germline V gene data show CDR1 as LGHDT and CDR2 as YNNKEL (reference sequence). The ends lost 1 base at V and 4 bases at J; junction bases unmatched: 5. As processed by the authors: Amplifying reference gene primers gave estimates of nucleated cell counts. Generated by immunoSEQ multiplex PCR, the TCRdb table keeps only in-frame clones and is missing some. V and J calls and clone size are copied from that table; D and trimming were computed from the DNA. Seen here are about 70,000 clones, over 70% observed once, and the top ten hold less than 2.5%.

The chain uses TRBV3-1 (or the pseudogene TRBV3-2) and TRBJ2-3, with TRBD2 matching over 7 bases. The specimen was peripheral blood. The receptor's source is a human donor in a cohort sampled during active COVID-19. CDR3 residues: CASSQAGGGSDTQYF. CDR3 in DNA: TGTGCCAGCAGCCAAGCGGGAGGCGGGTCAGATACGCAGTATTTT.